These 20 T cell receptor beta chains share one sample of origin, sequenced in a study of metastatic and nonmetastatic thyroid tumors (dated by TCRdb to about 2020). Receptor amplification or capture employed PCR. Sequenced on an Illumina HiSeq 4000. The raw public data were reprocessed by TCRdb itself: fastp quality trimming at Q25, MiXCR clonotype calling, in-frame beta chains only. For this sample the table gives more than 20,000 clones, of which approximately 11% were detected only once. Jointly, the top ten make up 25% to 30% of the sample. No treatment had been received by any patient before thyroid surgery. The sequencing sample was made of blood. The receptor set was obtained from a female donor with papillary thyroid cancer or a benign thyroid nodule (not recorded which). Some clones in this sample may be carry-over from other donors' samples.

The sample holds many counts of this clone. The gene calls are TRBV2 and TRBJ2-1; 8 nucleotides agree with TRBD2. Per germline, CDR1 SNHLY and CDR2 FYNNEI. After removal of 4 bases from V and 8 bases from J, the junction contained 10 bases not matched to a gene. CDR3 length: 15 amino acids. This CDR3 is CASSAPAGDIYEQFF. The CDR3 DNA reads as TGTGCCAGCAGTGCCCCAGCGGGAGATATTTATGAGCAGTTCTTC.

Note on this clone: A read error is possible here, since a much larger clone lies one base away. V is TRBV30 and J is TRBJ2-7; D is unclear. CDR1 GTSNPN and CDR2 SVGIG come from the germline V gene (reference sequence). The CDR3 is made up of 13 amino acids. CDR3: CAWSVGSSYERYF. CDR3 nucleotides: TGTGCCTGGAGTGTGGGCAGCTCCTACGAGCGGTACTTC.

At least ten counts were recorded for this clone. V gene TRBV12-3 or TRBV12-4 combines with J gene TRBJ1-5, with a weak D call TRBD1 (6 bases). The CDR3 consists of 14 residues. Trimming cost V 5 bases and J 4 bases, with 12 bases left between them. CDR3 coding DNA: TGTGCCAGCAGTCTGACAGGCCCTAATCAGCCCCAGCATTTT. Translation gives CASSLTGPNQPQHF.

This clone has ten or more counts. The rearrangement joins TRBV28 to TRBJ1-4; D is undetermined. CDR3 length: 13 residues. Trimming removed 2 bases from V and 2 bases from J, with 3 bases in between. The germline gives CDR1 MDHEN, CDR2 SYDVKM. CDR3 coding DNA: TGTGCCAGCAGTTTAAACACTAATGAAAAACTGTTTTTT. Translation gives CASSLNTNEKLFF.

The table lists this clone with many counts. This chain uses TRBV20-1 with TRBJ2-5; 7 bases are a match to TRBD1. Germline CDR1 is DFQATT and CDR2 is SNEGSKA (reference sequence). The ends lost 5 bases at V and 3 bases at J; junction bases unmatched: 9. This CDR3 has 14 residues. CDR3 amino acids: CSAPKGTEKETQYF. The CDR3 nucleotides read TGCAGTGCTCCTAAAGGGACAGAGAAAGAGACCCAGTACTTC.

Ten or more counts support this clone. Other DNA sequences in the sample encode the same CDR3. The rearrangement uses TRBV20-1 and TRBJ1-1; perhaps TRBD1 as D (5 bases). V was shortened by 6 bases and J by 1 base, with 15 bases between the two germline ends. Germline V lookup: CDR1 DFQATT, CDR2 SNEGSKA (reference sequence). This CDR3 is built from 14 residues. The CDR3 sequence: CSANGGWKNTEAFF. DNA for the CDR3: TGCAGTGCCAACGGGGGGTGGAAGAACACTGAAGCTTTCTTT.

This clone is termed medium-sized. The chain employs TRBV28 and TRBJ2-7; TRBD1 is a possible D gene (5 bases). Germline loops: CDR1 MDHEN, CDR2 SYDVKM. The CDR3 contains 12 residues. Trimming removed 6 bases from V and 4 bases from J, with 10 bases in between. In DNA, the CDR3 is TGTGCCAGCAGATTACAGGATTACGAGCAGTACTTC. Translated: CASRLQDYEQYF.

This clone was detected many times. CDR3 protein: CASSPVVSGSYNEQFF. The CDR3 DNA sequence: TGTGCCAGCAGCCCCGTCGTCAGCGGGTCTTACAATGAGCAGTTCTTC. The chain links TRBV7-9 to TRBJ2-1; D may be TRBD2 (6 bases). The V end was cut by 5 bases, the J end by 4 bases, with 18 bases between. The germline CDR1 and CDR2 sequences are SEHNR and FQNEAQ (reference sequence). The CDR3 runs to 16 residues.

In its sample, this clone is medium-sized (0.01 to 0.1%). The V and J genes are TRBV28 and TRBJ2-5; D is tentatively TRBD1 or TRBD2 (6 bases each). The CDR3 runs to 11 residues. Germline V lookup: CDR1 MDHEN, CDR2 SYDVKM. Trimming removed 8 bases at V and 4 bases at J, with 8 bases between. CDR3 sequence (DNA): TGTGCCAGCGGAGGGGGAGAGACCCAGTACTTC. This gives the protein CASGGGETQYF.

This clone was counted many times. The chain joins TRBV7-3 to TRBJ2-3; 11 bases align to TRBD2. CDR1 SGHTA and CDR2 FQGTGA come from the germline V gene. With V trimmed by 4 bases and J by 3 bases, 9 bases remained unmatched. There are 17 residues in the CDR3. Written as DNA, the CDR3 is TGTGCCAGCAGCTCGTCGGATAGCGGGAGGGCAACAGATACGCAGTATTTT. Protein product: CASSSSDSGRATDTQYF.

This clone was recorded at least ten times. The CDR3 protein is CSAYISERNIQYF. CDR3 sequence (DNA): TGCAGTGCTTACATTAGTGAGCGGAACATTCAGTACTTC. V and J are TRBV20-1 and TRBJ2-4, with a weak D call TRBD2 (5 bases). This CDR3 has 13 residues. V lost 5 bases, J lost 7 bases, and 15 bases lay in between. Germline-derived CDR1 and CDR2 are DFQATT and SNEGSKA (reference sequence).

This chain connects TRBV6-1 to TRBJ2-3, with 8 bases matching TRBD1. V lost 6 bases, J lost 6 bases, and 11 bases stayed unmatched. The CDR3 sequence is 15 residues long. The germline V gene encodes CDR1 MNHNS and CDR2 SASEGT. This chain's CDR3 is CASSRRPGGGDTQYF. DNA for the CDR3: TGTGCCAGCAGCCGTCGGCCAGGGGGCGGTGATACGCAGTATTTT.

This clone has just a few counts. This chain links TRBV4-2 with TRBJ2-1; D possibly corresponds to TRBD2 (6 bases). Trimming removed 4 bases at V and 0 bases at J, with 10 bases between. This CDR3 contains 15 residues. Germline CDR1 reads LGHNA; CDR2 reads YNFKEQ. This chain's CDR3 is CASSRDLDSYNEQFF. The DNA of the CDR3 is TGTGCCAGCAGCCGGGACTTAGACTCCTACAATGAGCAGTTCTTC.

This chain joins TRBV12-3 or TRBV12-4 and TRBJ2-7, with unresolved D. CDR3 length equals 13 residues. V was clipped by 2 bases and J by 0 bases, with 5 bases between them. In nucleotides, the CDR3 is TGTGCCAGCAGTTTATGGACCTCCTACGAGCAGTACTTC. It encodes CASSLWTSYEQYF.

This clone showed up just a few times. Just one base apart from a much larger clone, this may be a read error. The V call is TRBV20-1, the J call TRBJ1-2; tentatively, D is TRBD1 (5 bases). Germline V gene sequence: CDR1 DFQATT, CDR2 SNEGSKA (reference sequence). CDR3 length equals 12 residues. V was pared by 5 bases and J by 14 bases, with 21 bases between. The CDR3: CSARVGDPGVTF. As DNA, the CDR3 is TGCAGTGCTCGAGTTGGGGACCCCGGAGTGACCTTC.

In its sample, this clone was seen many times. The chain is built from TRBV29-1 and TRBJ2-5; D call uncertain. The CDR3 extends over 11 amino acids. Germline CDR1 and CDR2: SQVTM and ANQGSEA. V lost 3 bases and J 7 bases, leaving 9 bases between the germline ends. This CDR3 is CSVDVVGTQYF. DNA of the CDR3: TGCAGCGTTGATGTAGTCGGGACCCAGTACTTC. Combining the CDR3 with reference TRBV29-1 and TRBJ2-5 gives the whole variable domain SAVISQKPSRDICQRGTSLTIQCQVDSQVTMMFWYRQQPGQSLTLIATANQGSEATYESGFVIDKFPISRPNLTFSTLTVSNMSPEDSSIYLCSVDVVGTQYFGPGTRLLVL.

This clone was seen ten or more times. The V call is TRBV3-1, the J call TRBJ2-7; possible D gene TRBD1, 7 bases. Between the trimmed V and J ends, which lost 0 bases and 10 bases, there was a span of 16 bases. Germline CDR1 reads LGHDT; CDR2 reads YNNKEL (reference sequence). The CDR3 contains 14 residues. This CDR3 is CASSQDQGRGVQYF. The CDR3 DNA is TGTGCCAGCAGCCAAGATCAGGGCAGGGGGGTACAGTACTTC.

There are many counts of this clone. This sequence joins TRBV2 and TRBJ2-7, with 12 positions matching TRBD2. This CDR3 comprises 15 residues. V trimming: 8 bases; J trimming: 2 bases; junction bases outside the gene matches: 7. Germline CDR1 reads SNHLY; CDR2 reads FYNNEI. This CDR3 reads CASRPRTSGTYEQYF. The DNA of the CDR3 is TGTGCCAGCCGACCCCGGACTAGCGGGACCTACGAGCAGTACTTC.

A few counts support this clone. A much more abundant neighbour one base away suggests this may be a read error. The sample holds other DNA sequences that translate to the same CDR3. The gene calls are TRBV20-1 and TRBJ2-1; no clear D gene. Germline-derived CDR1 and CDR2 are DFQATT and SNEGSKA (reference sequence). The CDR3 totals 12 residues. The CDR3 protein is CSARGDYNEQFF. CDR3 DNA sequence: TGCAGTGCCAGAGGCGACTACAATGAGCAGTTCTTC.

This clone was seen many times. The V and J genes are TRBV5-6 and TRBJ2-1; the D gene could be TRBD1 or TRBD2 (7 bases each). Trimming cost V 5 bases and J 14 bases, with 26 bases left between them. Germline CDR1 SGHDT, CDR2 YYEEEE. The CDR3 sequence is 15 residues long. Here the CDR3 DNA reads TGTGCCAGCAGACGAACAGGGGAGGGGCGGGAGAGGGAGTTCTTC. This sequence encodes CASRRTGEGREREFF.